Listed below are T cell receptor beta chains from one sample, sequenced in a study of OX40 agonist ivuxolimab in advanced cancers. Some clones are missing from TCRdb's copy, which holds only in-frame ones; the method was immunoSEQ multiplex PCR. This table holds approximately 70,000 clones, around 90% found once. The sample here was CD4+ or CD8+ T cells sorted from blood, taken in a trial of the OX40 agonist ivuxolimab. The receptors stem from an adult with an advanced solid tumor such as melanoma, head and neck, liver or kidney cancer. The conserved cysteine and the conserved F or W are not part of the CDR3 here.

>TRBV11-3|12
ASSLGGPSDTQY
>TRBV19|12
ASRGDWEGNTIY
>TRBV29-1|9
SVELVGELF
>TRBV6-6|11
ASSYGPGNTIY
>TRBV5-1|14
ASSLAAGTSYNEQF
>TRBV28|14
ASSPGSFRSNQPQH
>TRBV2|13
ASRETGSSYNEQF
>TRBV7-9|10
ASSLGGNTIY
>TRBV5-4|13
ASSLGTSGNDEQF
>TRBV9|12
ASSAGDPIRTQY
>TRBV6-4|14
ASTLGGRERYNEQF
>TRBV2|10
ASRVKRQTQY
>TRBV29-1|11
SVVNRARREQY
>TRBV6-1|12
ASQSGPADYEQY